The text below deals with one T cell receptor beta chain. Its antigen is still unknown. Profiling of TCR beta VDJ combinations and CDR3 sequences used genomic DNA as template. TCRdb re-analysed the reads in MiXCR, keeping a single row per CDR3 protein. The data hold roughly 240,000 distinct CDR3 sequences, with roughly half observed a single time. This sample stems from a study of CD8+CD57+ T cells in acquired aplastic anemia. Notes on the study in general: Any difference that existed in CD8+ Simpson's diversity between patients and controls was not significant. Shared by patients and controls, 25 to 30 CD8+ CDR3s were abundant in patients.

Previously, flow cytometry had revealed CD8+CD57+ cell expansion in the patients chosen for sequencing. In all patients, the disease was severe acquired aplastic anemia. When blood sampling took place, the patients had received no therapy. The sequenced sample was sorted CD4+, CD8+, or CD8+CD57+ T cells (not recorded which) from PBMCs. This sequence originates from a human donor with aplastic anemia.

In nucleotides, the CDR3 is TGTGCCAGCAGCTTAGCTAGCGGGGAGACGGAGACCCAGTACTTC. It yields the protein CASSLASGETETQYF. This chain joins TRBV7-6 and TRBJ2-5; the match to TRBD2 covers 8 bases. The CDR3 length is 15 residues. V lost 0 bases, J lost 5 bases, and 5 bases stayed unmatched. Germline CDR1 SGHVS, CDR2 FNYEAQ.